This T cell receptor beta chain emerged from a study of long-term antiretroviral therapy in people with HIV. Regarding the study as a whole: Drawn between about 2004 and 2017, the blood was possibly obtained under older ART regimens. Clonotypes expanded prior to ART showed repertoire dominance at all sampled time points.

Survey-level immunoSEQ v3.0 assays were run. The repertoire was sequenced with immunoSEQ multiplex PCR; TCRdb's copy has only in-frame clones and lacks some. The sample lists some 22,000 clones; 70% to 90% were seen once. The CDR3 length is 16 residues. The ends were cut back, 0 bases at V and 0 bases at J, with 9 bases in the middle. Germline-derived CDR1 and CDR2 are GTSNPN and SVGIG (reference sequence). This clone showed up just once. The antigen is undetermined. HIV-positive participants were all treated in the United States. Ahead of DNA extraction, samples held about 0.95-10 million cryopreserved PBMC each.

The source was unsorted PBMCs, collected 0.6 years after starting antiretroviral therapy. The clonotype originates from a man between 60 and 70 years old with HIV. The chain joins TRBV30 to TRBJ1-6; maybe TRBD1 (6 bases). Here the CDR3 reads CAWSVPRGSYNSPLHF. The CDR3 region has the DNA TGTGCCTGGAGTGTACCCAGGGGCTCCTATAATTCACCCCTCCACTTT.